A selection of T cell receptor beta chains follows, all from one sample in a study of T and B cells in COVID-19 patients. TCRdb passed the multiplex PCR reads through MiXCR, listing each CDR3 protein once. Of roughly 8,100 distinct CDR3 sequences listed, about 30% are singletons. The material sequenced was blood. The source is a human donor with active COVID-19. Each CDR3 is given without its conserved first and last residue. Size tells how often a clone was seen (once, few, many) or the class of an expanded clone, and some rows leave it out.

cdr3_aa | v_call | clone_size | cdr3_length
ASSYRGGETQY | TRBV6-6 | NA | 11
ASSIDPPSLSGHGMNTEAF | TRBV19 | few | 19
ASSMWDRGPSYGYT | TRBV19 | medium-sized | 14
ASSGENTGELF | TRBV7-2 | few | 11
ASSSWELSGGNTDTQY | TRBV13 | NA | 16
ASSHPGTGGALNTEAF | TRBV11-1 | few | 16
ASSLGGSTDTQY | TRBV5-4 | few | 12
SAGGLSAQPQH | TRBV20-1 | once | 11
ASRAGGLTDTQY | TRBV5-1 | NA | 12
ASSSSGEDTQY | TRBV12-3/TRBV12-4 | medium-sized | 11
ASSQDWSGLAGYTYNEQF | TRBV4-3 | NA | 18
ASSDPGQGTSYEQY | TRBV19 | NA | 14
ADRDRHGYT | TRBV6-5 | NA | 9
SASVGQINYGYT | TRBV20-1 | NA | 12
ASSPGTGNLETQY | TRBV6-2/TRBV6-3 | NA | 13
ASRPGQGVIRSYNSPLH | TRBV5-5 | NA | 17
ASSDQAGVTNTGELF | TRBV6-1 | medium-sized | 15
ASSPWDSHTDTQY | TRBV19 | medium-sized | 13
ASSLFFEVSGNTIY | TRBV11-1 | NA | 14
SVGSGAGETDNEQF | TRBV29-1 | NA | 14
SVGSGAGGGTGELF | TRBV29-1 | NA | 14
ASRRQSFSGNTIY | TRBV19 | medium-sized | 13
ASSYFRDDQPQH | TRBV6-5 | medium-sized | 12
ASSSFGQGGNGYT | TRBV5-1 | few | 13
ASSMGQGRGMETQY | TRBV19 | medium-sized | 14
ASSILGGSREKLF | TRBV19 | medium-sized | 13
ASSQDVGAVGLPTLH | TRBV14 | NA | 15
ASSSPYGGRGGPGRYNEQF | TRBV6-5 | NA | 19